The rows below give T cell receptor beta chains drawn from one sample of a study of cytomegalovirus exposure and HLA in healthy donors. TCRdb's copy holds only in-frame clones and misses some; the assay was immunoSEQ multiplex PCR. The sample holds approximately 280,000 clones; just over 85% are singletons and the top ten take 3.5% to 4%. Sequencing was performed on PBMCs. Receptors originate from a man aged 35 to 55 in good health and CMV-seropositive. The CDR3 runs from the conserved cysteine through the conserved F or W. A D gene is named only where the DNA matches it firmly. For some rows the clone size is stated as once, few or many, or as a class when expanded; others skip it.

J,size,V,D,DNA,CDR3
TRBJ1-1,NA,TRBV29-1,NA,TGCAGCGTTGAGGGGCTACACACTGAAGCTTTCTTT,CSVEGLHTEAFF
TRBJ1-5,NA,TRBV28,TRBD1,TGTGCCAGCAGTACAGGGGGGGGCGGTCAGCCCCAGCATTTT,CASSTGGGGQPQHF
TRBJ2-7,NA,TRBV9,TRBD2,TGTGCCAGCAGCGTGGGCAGCGGGATCGTCCACGAGCAGTACTTC,CASSVGSGIVHEQYF
TRBJ2-1,NA,TRBV2,NA,TGTGCCAGCAGTGGATTTCGGCGGGATTACAATGAGCAGTTCTTC,CASSGFRRDYNEQFF
TRBJ2-4,NA,TRBV18,NA,TGTGCCAGCTCGGAACAGGTAGCCAAAAACATTCAGTACTTC,CASSEQVAKNIQYF
TRBJ2-1,NA,TRBV6-6,TRBD2,TGTGCCAGCAGACGAAGCGGGAGCTCCTACAATGAGCAGTTCTTC,CASRRSGSSYNEQFF
TRBJ2-7,NA,TRBV28,NA,TGTGCCAGCAGGGACAGAGCCTACGAGCAGTACTTC,CASRDRAYEQYF
TRBJ2-3,NA,TRBV29-1,NA,TGCAGCGTTGAAGGTGGCCAGGAGGGTTCGGCAGATACGCAGTATTTT,CSVEGGQEGSADTQYF
TRBJ1-5,NA,TRBV28,NA,TGTGCCAGCAGTCGAAGCGGGGGCAATCAGCCCCAGCATTTT,CASSRSGGNQPQHF
TRBJ2-7,NA,TRBV27,TRBD2,TGTGCCAGCAGTTTTGGCGGGAGCTCCCCGGGCACTTACGAGCAGTACTTC,CASSFGGSSPGTYEQYF
TRBJ1-1,few,TRBV10-1,NA,TGCGCCAGCAGTGACGGACTGAGCACTGAAGCTTTCTTT,CASSDGLSTEAFF
TRBJ2-1,NA,TRBV2,NA,TGTGCCGAGCGGCCGGCCAATGAGCAGTTCTTC,CAERPANEQFF
TRBJ1-5,NA,TRBV29-1,NA,TGCAGCGTTGTTGAGGGTCGTAGCAATCAGCCCCAGCATTTT,CSVVEGRSNQPQHF
TRBJ2-7,NA,TRBV18,TRBD1,TGTGCCAGCTCACCGCAACGGATACCGGGACAGGGTAAGGACGAGCAGTACTTC,CASSPQRIPGQGKDEQYF
TRBJ1-1,NA,TRBV19,TRBD1,TGTGCCAGTAGGGAGAGGGGGCGGGTCACTGAAGCTTTCTTT,CASRERGRVTEAFF
TRBJ1-1,NA,TRBV4-2,NA,TGTGCCAGCAGCCCTATATCGAACACTGAAGCTTTCTTT,CASSPISNTEAFF
TRBJ1-2,NA,TRBV7-2,NA,TGTGCCAGCAGCTTAGTACGTAGAAACTATGGCTACACCTTC,CASSLVRRNYGYTF
TRBJ2-7,NA,TRBV28,TRBD2,TGTGCCAGCAGTTTTCCTAGCGGGAGGATAGACTACGAGCAGTACTTC,CASSFPSGRIDYEQYF
TRBJ1-2,NA,TRBV11-2,NA,TGTGCCAGCAGCTTAGGTTCAGGGGACTATGGCTACACCTTC,CASSLGSGDYGYTF
TRBJ2-1,NA,TRBV5-4,NA,TGTGCCAGCAGCTGGGACACGGGCTCCTACAATGAGCAGTTCTTC,CASSWDTGSYNEQFF
TRBJ1-3,NA,TRBV7-9,TRBD1,TGTGCCAGCAGCCCCAGACAGGGTCGGGGAAACACCATATATTTT,CASSPRQGRGNTIYF
TRBJ1-5,NA,TRBV9,NA,TGTGCCAGCAGCGGCGGGGGCGACAATCAGCCCCAGCATTTT,CASSGGGDNQPQHF
TRBJ2-6,NA,TRBV18,NA,TGTGCCAGCGCAGGGGGGCCCTCCGGGGCCAACGTCCTGACTTTC,CASAGGPSGANVLTF
TRBJ1-5,NA,TRBV27,NA,TGTGCCAGCAGTTTGATTGGACAGAGCAATCAGCCCCAGCATTTT,CASSLIGQSNQPQHF
TRBJ2-7,NA,TRBV11-1,NA,TGTGCCAGCAGCTTTGGCGGCGGCGGCATCGAGCAGTACTTC,CASSFGGGGIEQYF
TRBJ2-5,NA,TRBV19,TRBD2,TGTGCCAGTAGTATAGTCCTAGCGGCTCAAGAGACCCAGTACTTC,CASSIVLAAQETQYF
TRBJ2-7,NA,TRBV11-2,NA,TGTGCCAGCAGCTTATTTTACCAGGGGTCTCGGAGGCGGGAGCAGTACTTC,CASSLFYQGSRRREQYF
TRBJ2-2,NA,TRBV7-6,NA,TGTGCCAGCAGCTCCCGTCCGGGACAAGGCACCGGGGAGCTGTTTTTT,CASSSRPGQGTGELFF
TRBJ2-1,few,TRBV7-3,NA,TGTGCCAGCAGCTTGTCCACTCTCAATGAGCAGTTCTTC,CASSLSTLNEQFF
TRBJ2-7,NA,TRBV18,NA,TGTGCCAGCTCACCACAGGAGGGGGCGGGGAGCTCCTACGAGCAGTACTTC,CASSPQEGAGSSYEQYF
TRBJ2-5,NA,TRBV28,TRBD2,TGTGCCAGCAGTTTCGGTCCCGGGAGCGGGAGACCCCCGGGGAAAGAGACCCAGTACTTC,CASSFGPGSGRPPGKETQYF
TRBJ1-1,NA,TRBV7-9,NA,TGTGCCAGCACACAGGGTCGGGACACTGAAGCTTTCTTT,CASTQGRDTEAFF
TRBJ1-5,NA,TRBV28,NA,TGTGCCAGCACCCCAGGGAGGAATAGCAATCAGCCCCAGCATTTT,CASTPGRNSNQPQHF
TRBJ2-7,NA,TRBV18,NA,TGTGCCAGCTCATTGAGAACGGTCTACGAGCAGTACTTC,CASSLRTVYEQYF
TRBJ2-7,NA,TRBV7-6,NA,TGTGCCAGCAGCACCGGACAGAACGAGCAGTACTTC,CASSTGQNEQYF
TRBJ1-1,NA,TRBV14,TRBD1,TGTGCCAGCAGCCGCAGGGGGACAGGGATGAACACTGAAGCTTTCTTT,CASSRRGTGMNTEAFF
TRBJ2-3,NA,TRBV4-3,TRBD2,TGCGCCAGCAGCCAAGAGGCTAGCGGGAGTGAGGCGTGGGCGGATACGCAGTATTTT,CASSQEASGSEAWADTQYF
TRBJ2-2,NA,TRBV19,NA,TGTGCCAGTATACAGTCCAGAGCTATGAACACCGGGGAGCTGTTTTTT,CASIQSRAMNTGELFF